The present TCR beta chain was sequenced within a study of cytomegalovirus exposure and HLA in healthy donors. All the people who gave samples were healthy bone marrow donors. 13 Jbeta primers and 60 Vbeta primers were used for the PCR. This table comes from immunoSEQ multiplex PCR, and its TCRdb copy is limited to in-frame clones, with some not included. This table holds about 200,000 clones, 76% found once. Study-level findings and limits: Sequencing had likely introduced a cluster of highly shared sequence variants as an artifact. Within an earlier analysis, most TCR beta V segments proved productive either about 87% or about 30% of the time.

With respect to this clone: Its cognate antigen is unknown.

The CDR3 runs to 14 residues. Germline-derived CDR1 and CDR2 are SGHRS and YFSETQ. V was clipped by 5 bases and J by 8 bases, with 16 bases between them. Sequencing used PBMCs. V and J are TRBV5-1 and TRBJ1-4, with D hard to call. This clonotype was obtained from a man younger than 35 in good health and CMV-seronegative. CDR3 residues: CASSPQVKKEKLFF. The CDR3, as DNA: TGCGCCAGCAGTCCGCAGGTCAAAAAGGAAAAACTGTTTTTT. The whole variable domain, filled in from reference TRBV5-1 and TRBJ1-4, reads KAGVTQTPRYLIKTRGQQVTLSCSPISGHRSVSWYQQTPGQGLQFLFEYFSETQRNKGNFPGRFSGRQFSNSRSEMNVSTLELGDSALYLCASSPQVKKEKLFFGSGTQLSVL.